The rows below give T cell receptor beta chains drawn from one sample of a study of blood T cell repertoires in COVID-19. Sequenced by immunoSEQ multiplex PCR; TCRdb stores in-frame clones only, minus some. The sample includes over 100,000 clones, about 86% seen only once; the top ten take around 8%. Source material: peripheral blood. The receptors derive from a woman aged 55-69 years with active or convalescent COVID-19. CDR3s include the opening cysteine and the closing phenylalanine or tryptophan. The D gene is left open where the match is weak. Some rows have no size entry. The others give once, few or many, or a class for an expanded clone.

CDR3 protein: CASSYSQGPTEAFF; CDR3 DNA: TGTGCCAGCAGTTACTCCCAGGGGCCCACTGAAGCTTTCTTT; J gene: TRBJ1-1; V gene: TRBV6-5; D gene: .; clone size: .
CDR3 protein: CASSPETGVSGNTIYF; CDR3 DNA: TGTGCCAGCAGCCCCGAAACCGGAGTTTCTGGAAACACCATATATTTT; J gene: TRBJ1-3; V gene: TRBV11-2; D gene: .; clone size: .
CDR3 protein: CASQPDRGLNQPQHF; CDR3 DNA: TGTGCCAGCCAGCCGGACAGGGGGCTCAATCAGCCCCAGCATTTT; J gene: TRBJ1-5; V gene: TRBV19; D gene: TRBD1; clone size: .
CDR3 protein: CASRTGQGVDEQFF; CDR3 DNA: TGTGCCAGTAGGACGGGACAGGGTGTCGATGAGCAGTTCTTC; J gene: TRBJ2-1; V gene: TRBV19; D gene: TRBD1; clone size: .
CDR3 protein: CASFLRGGANTGELFF; CDR3 DNA: TGTGCCAGCTTCCTGAGGGGGGGCGCGAACACCGGGGAGCTGTTTTTT; J gene: TRBJ2-2; V gene: TRBV5-6; D gene: .; clone size: .
CDR3 protein: CASSDSGLGFNEQFF; CDR3 DNA: TGTGCCAGCAGTGACTCGGGACTAGGGTTCAATGAGCAGTTCTTC; J gene: TRBJ2-1; V gene: TRBV25-1; D gene: TRBD2; clone size: .
CDR3 protein: CATHRGLSYNEQFF; CDR3 DNA: TGTGCCACACACAGGGGTCTCTCCTACAATGAGCAGTTCTTC; J gene: TRBJ2-1; V gene: TRBV6-5; D gene: TRBD1; clone size: .
CDR3 protein: CASSTGEGTEAFF; CDR3 DNA: TGTGCCAGCAGCACAGGGGAAGGTACTGAAGCTTTCTTT; J gene: TRBJ1-1; V gene: TRBV7-2; D gene: TRBD1; clone size: .
CDR3 protein: CASSIGQEKPQHF; CDR3 DNA: TGTGCCAGTAGTATAGGACAGGAAAAGCCCCAGCATTTT; J gene: TRBJ1-5; V gene: TRBV19; D gene: .; clone size: few
CDR3 protein: CASSPKGGTGTSGNTIYF; CDR3 DNA: TGTGCCAGCAGCCCAAAAGGGGGCACGGGGACCTCTGGAAACACCATATATTTT; J gene: TRBJ1-3; V gene: TRBV7-3; D gene: TRBD1; clone size: few
CDR3 protein: CASSRDRYMNTEAFF; CDR3 DNA: TGTGCCAGCAGTCGGGACAGGTACATGAACACTGAAGCTTTCTTT; J gene: TRBJ1-1; V gene: TRBV6-4; D gene: TRBD1; clone size: few
CDR3 protein: CASSNRAGYTF; CDR3 DNA: TGTGCCAGCAGTAACAGGGCTGGCTACACCTTC; J gene: TRBJ1-2; V gene: TRBV28; D gene: .; clone size: .
CDR3 protein: CASSSTGMGTEAFF; CDR3 DNA: TGCGCCAGCAGCTCGACAGGGATGGGCACTGAAGCTTTCTTT; J gene: TRBJ1-1; V gene: TRBV5-1; D gene: TRBD1; clone size: .
CDR3 protein: CASSPAAGQGYEQYF; CDR3 DNA: TGTGCCAGCTCACCAGCCGCGGGACAGGGTTACGAGCAGTACTTC; J gene: TRBJ2-7; V gene: TRBV18; D gene: TRBD1; clone size: .
CDR3 protein: CASSYGTVYGYTF; CDR3 DNA: TGTGCCAGCAGCTACGGGACAGTGTATGGCTACACCTTC; J gene: TRBJ1-2; V gene: TRBV2; D gene: TRBD1; clone size: .
CDR3 protein: CASSERLAGGVNEQFF; CDR3 DNA: TGTGCCAGCAGTGAAAGACTAGCGGGGGGGGTGAATGAGCAGTTCTTC; J gene: TRBJ2-1; V gene: TRBV6-1; D gene: TRBD2; clone size: .
CDR3 protein: CASSLVGSRGDYGYTF; CDR3 DNA: TGTGCCAGCAGCTTGGTGGGGTCCAGGGGAGACTATGGCTACACCTTC; J gene: TRBJ1-2; V gene: TRBV5-5; D gene: .; clone size: once
CDR3 protein: CASSSPWRENNEQFF; CDR3 DNA: TGTGCCAGCAGCTCCCCATGGCGGGAGAACAATGAGCAGTTCTTC; J gene: TRBJ2-1; V gene: TRBV7-9; D gene: TRBD2; clone size: .
CDR3 protein: CASSYLGQLNTEAFF; CDR3 DNA: TGTGCCAGCAGCTACCTGGGGCAGCTGAACACTGAAGCTTTCTTT; J gene: TRBJ1-1; V gene: TRBV7-3; D gene: .; clone size: .
CDR3 protein: CASSLALPSGAYTGELFF; CDR3 DNA: TGTGCCAGCAGCTTAGCCCTCCCTAGCGGGGCTTACACCGGGGAGCTGTTTTTT; J gene: TRBJ2-2; V gene: TRBV11-2; D gene: TRBD2; clone size: .
CDR3 protein: CASSLQALRNEQFF; CDR3 DNA: TGTGCCAGCTCACTCCAGGCGCTACGCAATGAGCAGTTCTTC; J gene: TRBJ2-1; V gene: TRBV18; D gene: .; clone size: .
CDR3 protein: CASSLEAGGPNEQFF; CDR3 DNA: TGCGCCAGCAGCTTGGAAGCGGGGGGACCCAATGAGCAGTTCTTC; J gene: TRBJ2-1; V gene: TRBV5-1; D gene: TRBD2; clone size: .
CDR3 protein: CASSQWRDTEAFF; CDR3 DNA: TGTGCCAGCAGCCAATGGCGGGACACTGAAGCTTTCTTT; J gene: TRBJ1-1; V gene: TRBV9; D gene: .; clone size: .
CDR3 protein: CAWSPRGAQRTGELFF; CDR3 DNA: TGTGCCTGGAGTCCCAGGGGGGCACAGCGAACCGGGGAGCTGTTTTTT; J gene: TRBJ2-2; V gene: TRBV30; D gene: .; clone size: .
CDR3 protein: CASSLSPRDGYTF; CDR3 DNA: TGTGCCAGCAGTTTAAGCCCTCGGGATGGCTACACCTTC; J gene: TRBJ1-2; V gene: TRBV12-3/TRBV12-4; D gene: .; clone size: .
CDR3 protein: CASSQGGVGTGELFF; CDR3 DNA: TGTGCTAGCAGCCAAGGGGGAGTCGGGACCGGGGAGCTGTTTTTT; J gene: TRBJ2-2; V gene: TRBV7-7; D gene: .; clone size: .
CDR3 protein: CASRASGSNTGELFF; CDR3 DNA: TGTGCCAGCAGAGCAAGCGGGTCGAACACCGGGGAGCTGTTTTTT; J gene: TRBJ2-2; V gene: TRBV2; D gene: .; clone size: .